Listed below are T cell receptor beta chains from one sample, sequenced in a study of cytomegalovirus exposure and HLA in healthy donors. Sequencing was performed with immunoSEQ multiplex PCR; in TCRdb, only in-frame clones are kept and a portion is missing. In the table there are around 130,000 clones, roughly 89% of which are singletons. The specimen was PBMCs. The receptors originated from a man aged 30 to 45 in good health and CMV-seronegative. Each CDR3 is given with its conserved first and last residue. A D gene is named only where the DNA matches it firmly. Clone sizes are given selectively: once, few, many, or a class where the clone is expanded.

.,TRBD1,TRBV29-1,TRBJ2-2,CSARDSNTGELFF,TGCAGCGCTAGGGACAGCAACACCGGGGAGCTGTTTTTT
.,.,TRBV13,TRBJ1-1,CASSLGVSTEAFF,TGTGCCAGCAGCTTAGGGGTTAGCACTGAAGCTTTCTTT
once,.,TRBV7-6,TRBJ2-7,CASSSGKTYEQYF,TGTGCCAGCAGCTCCGGGAAGACCTACGAGCAGTACTTC
.,TRBD1,TRBV18,TRBJ2-7,CASSPRAGGSYEQYF,TGTGCCAGCTCACCAAGGGCAGGGGGATCCTACGAGCAGTACTTC
.,.,TRBV4-3,TRBJ1-2,CASSQDSGGAGYGYTF,TGCGCCAGCAGCCAAGATAGTGGCGGGGCGGGTTATGGCTACACCTTC
.,.,TRBV6-1,TRBJ2-7,CASSWPSYEQYF,TGTGCCAGCAGCTGGCCCTCCTACGAGCAGTACTTC
.,.,TRBV28,TRBJ1-2,CASSSLLDGYTF,TGTGCCAGCAGTTCCCTCCTTGATGGCTACACCTTC
.,.,TRBV6-5,TRBJ2-6,CASSYLGPTGVLTF,TGTGCCAGCAGTTATTTGGGCCCCACCGGCGTCCTGACTTTC
.,.,TRBV14,TRBJ2-1,CASSWDSYNEQFF,TGTGCCAGCAGCTGGGACTCATACAATGAGCAGTTCTTC
.,TRBD1,TRBV7-9,TRBJ2-7,CASSPGQGNPYEQYF,TGTGCCAGCAGCCCGGGACAGGGGAACCCCTACGAGCAGTACTTC
.,.,TRBV6-1,TRBJ1-5,CASSEDGRAKFQPQHF,TGTGCCAGCAGTGAAGACGGCAGGGCTAAGTTTCAGCCCCAGCATTTT
.,TRBD1,TRBV5-1,TRBJ1-1,CASSERDRGTEAFF,TGCGCCAGCAGCGAGAGGGACAGGGGCACTGAAGCTTTCTTT
.,.,TRBV4-1,TRBJ1-5,CASSQGLLMEPQHF,TGCGCCAGCAGCCAAGGACTACTAATGGAGCCCCAGCATTTT
.,.,TRBV4-1,TRBJ2-7,CASSQVYPQGLAEYYEQYF,TGCGCCAGCAGCCAAGTATACCCCCAGGGGCTAGCGGAATACTACGAGCAGTACTTC
.,TRBD1,TRBV27,TRBJ2-1,CASGTGAYNEQFF,TGTGCCAGTGGGACAGGGGCCTACAATGAGCAGTTCTTC
.,.,TRBV6-5,TRBJ2-5,CASSYSDSQETQYF,TGTGCCAGCAGTTACTCTGACAGCCAAGAGACCCAGTACTTC
once,.,TRBV28,TRBJ1-1,CASSLWGEINTEAFF,TGTGCCAGCAGTTTGTGGGGGGAAATTAACACTGAAGCTTTCTTT
.,TRBD1,TRBV11-2,TRBJ1-5,CASSPGTGYSNQPQHF,TGTGCCAGCAGCCCCGGGACAGGGTATAGCAATCAGCCCCAGCATTTT
.,TRBD1,TRBV15,TRBJ2-7,CATSRDLNRGAGVSEQYF,TGTGCCACCAGCAGAGATCTCAACAGGGGGGCCGGTGTGAGCGAGCAGTACTTC
.,TRBD1,TRBV15,TRBJ2-1,CATSRDRDRYRNEQFF,TGTGCCACCAGCAGAGATCGGGACAGGTATAGGAATGAGCAGTTCTTC
.,TRBD1,TRBV18,TRBJ2-5,CASSPTGLTQETQYF,TGTGCCAGCTCACCGACAGGGCTGACGCAAGAGACCCAGTACTTC
.,.,TRBV7-9,TRBJ2-3,CASSSGGLTDTQYF,TGTGCCAGCAGCTCCGGAGGACTCACAGATACGCAGTATTTT
.,TRBD1,TRBV9,TRBJ2-5,CASSAHYATGRETQYF,TGTGCCAGCAGCGCCCACTACGCGACAGGGAGAGAGACCCAGTACTTC
.,.,TRBV5-6,TRBJ2-7,CASRNGVSYEQYF,TGTGCCAGCCGAAACGGGGTTTCCTACGAGCAGTACTTC
once,.,TRBV5-1,TRBJ2-5,CASSLGQVKETQYF,TGCGCCAGCAGCTTGGGACAGGTAAAAGAGACCCAGTACTTC
.,.,TRBV10-3,TRBJ1-1,CAISESAGGAGNTEAFF,TGTGCCATCAGTGAGTCGGCGGGGGGTGCTGGGAACACTGAAGCTTTCTTT
.,.,TRBV28,TRBJ1-3,CASSSGISGNTIYF,TGTGCCAGCAGTTCGGGGATCTCTGGAAACACCATATATTTT
.,.,TRBV10-3,TRBJ1-5,CAISEQGHQPQHF,TGTGCCATCAGTGAACAGGGTCATCAGCCCCAGCATTTT
.,TRBD1,TRBV6-5,TRBJ1-2,CASSMGQGAYGYTF,TGTGCCAGCAGCATGGGACAGGGGGCTTATGGCTACACCTTC
.,.,TRBV9,TRBJ2-7,CASSAETRGPSYEQYF,TGTGCCAGCAGCGCTGAGACGCGGGGCCCGTCCTACGAGCAGTACTTC
.,TRBD1,TRBV14,TRBJ1-4,CASSQGQGEEKLFF,TGTGCCAGCAGCCAAGGACAGGGGGAGGAAAAACTGTTTTTT
.,.,TRBV5-5,TRBJ1-2,CASSISANYGYTF,TGTGCCAGCAGCATTTCAGCTAACTATGGCTACACCTTC
once,.,TRBV6-1,TRBJ1-1,CASSSQGSNTEAFF,TGTGCCAGCAGTTCCCAGGGGTCGAACACTGAAGCTTTCTTT
.,TRBD2,TRBV2,TRBJ2-2,CASSRSGGDTGELFF,TGTGCCAGCAGTCGTAGCGGGGGCGACACCGGGGAGCTGTTTTTT
once,.,TRBV19,TRBJ2-5,CASSPQLQETQYF,TGTGCCAGTAGTCCCCAACTTCAAGAGACCCAGTACTTC
.,.,TRBV7-9,TRBJ2-7,CASSSVTSPNYEQYF,TGTGCCAGCAGCTCAGTGACTAGTCCTAACTACGAGCAGTACTTC
.,.,TRBV11-2,TRBJ1-2,CASSWGPTYGYTF,TGTGCCAGCAGCTGGGGCCCTACGTATGGCTACACCTTC
.,TRBD1,TRBV5-4,TRBJ1-6,CASSWKLRQGDLHF,TGTGCCAGCAGCTGGAAGCTTAGACAGGGAGATCTCCACTTT
.,.,TRBV18,TRBJ1-5,CASSPEFQGSQPQHF,TGTGCCAGCTCACCAGAATTTCAGGGTTCTCAGCCCCAGCATTTT
.,.,TRBV4-3,TRBJ2-2,CASSQDRAGPAGELFF,TGCGCCAGCAGCCAAGATAGGGCAGGGCCGGCCGGGGAGCTGTTTTTT
.,TRBD2,TRBV2,TRBJ2-7,CASTRSGGAAEQYF,TGTGCCAGCACGAGAAGCGGGGGGGCCGCCGAGCAGTACTTC
.,TRBD2,TRBV5-1,TRBJ2-7,CASSRLAGGHEQYF,TGCGCCAGCAGCAGACTAGCGGGGGGCCACGAGCAGTACTTC
.,.,TRBV6-5,TRBJ2-1,CASSPWGLNEQFF,TGTGCCAGCAGTCCCTGGGGGCTCAATGAGCAGTTCTTC
.,.,TRBV6-5,TRBJ1-2,CASSLEGDNYGYTF,TGTGCCAGCAGTTTAGAGGGGGATAACTATGGCTACACCTTC
.,TRBD1,TRBV5-8,TRBJ1-5,CASSPGLSQTGGNQPQHF,TGTGCCAGCAGCCCGGGCCTCTCCCAGACAGGGGGAAATCAGCCCCAGCATTTT
.,.,TRBV7-9,TRBJ2-2,CASSLGADGELFF,TGTGCCAGCAGCTTAGGAGCGGACGGGGAGCTGTTTTTT
once,.,TRBV18,TRBJ2-1,CASSPPHSYNEQFF,TGTGCCAGCTCACCCCCACACTCCTACAATGAGCAGTTCTTC
.,TRBD1,TRBV2,TRBJ2-5,CASKGQGLFEETQYF,TGTGCCAGCAAGGGACAGGGATTGTTCGAAGAGACCCAGTACTTC
.,TRBD1,TRBV4-1,TRBJ1-1,CASSQLGQGVAEAFF,TGCGCCAGCAGCCAGTTAGGACAGGGGGTCGCTGAAGCTTTCTTT
.,TRBD1,TRBV6-5,TRBJ2-5,CASGTGTPWTQYF,TGTGCCAGCGGGACAGGGACCCCTTGGACCCAGTACTTC
few,TRBD1,TRBV6-6,TRBJ1-2,CASNMGQYYGYTF,TGTGCCAGCAATATGGGACAGTATTATGGCTACACCTTC
.,.,TRBV10-3,TRBJ1-6,CAIIEDPTASSYNSPLHF,TGTGCCATCATTGAGGACCCGACAGCTAGCTCCTATAATTCACCCCTCCACTTT
.,TRBD1,TRBV7-3,TRBJ1-1,CASSQKTGTEAFF,TGTGCCAGCAGCCAGAAGACAGGGACTGAAGCTTTCTTT
.,.,TRBV6-1,TRBJ1-5,CASSGYVGQDSNQPQHF,TGTGCCAGCAGTGGGTATGTGGGGCAGGACAGCAATCAGCCCCAGCATTTT